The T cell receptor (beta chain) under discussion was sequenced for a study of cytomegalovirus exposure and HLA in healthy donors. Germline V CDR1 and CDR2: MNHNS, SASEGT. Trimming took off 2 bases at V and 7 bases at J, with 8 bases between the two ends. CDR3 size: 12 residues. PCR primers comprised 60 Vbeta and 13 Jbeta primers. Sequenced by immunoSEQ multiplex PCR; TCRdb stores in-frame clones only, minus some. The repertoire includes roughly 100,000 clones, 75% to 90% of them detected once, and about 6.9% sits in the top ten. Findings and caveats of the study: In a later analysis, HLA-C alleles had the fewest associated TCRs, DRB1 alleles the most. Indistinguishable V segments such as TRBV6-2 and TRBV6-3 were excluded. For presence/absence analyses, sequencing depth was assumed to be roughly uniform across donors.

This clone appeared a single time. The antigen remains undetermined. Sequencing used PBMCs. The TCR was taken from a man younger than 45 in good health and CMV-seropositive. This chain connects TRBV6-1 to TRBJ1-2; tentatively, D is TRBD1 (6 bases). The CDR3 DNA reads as TGTGCCAGCAGTGAAACAGGGCCTGGCTACACCTTC. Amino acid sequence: CASSETGPGYTF.